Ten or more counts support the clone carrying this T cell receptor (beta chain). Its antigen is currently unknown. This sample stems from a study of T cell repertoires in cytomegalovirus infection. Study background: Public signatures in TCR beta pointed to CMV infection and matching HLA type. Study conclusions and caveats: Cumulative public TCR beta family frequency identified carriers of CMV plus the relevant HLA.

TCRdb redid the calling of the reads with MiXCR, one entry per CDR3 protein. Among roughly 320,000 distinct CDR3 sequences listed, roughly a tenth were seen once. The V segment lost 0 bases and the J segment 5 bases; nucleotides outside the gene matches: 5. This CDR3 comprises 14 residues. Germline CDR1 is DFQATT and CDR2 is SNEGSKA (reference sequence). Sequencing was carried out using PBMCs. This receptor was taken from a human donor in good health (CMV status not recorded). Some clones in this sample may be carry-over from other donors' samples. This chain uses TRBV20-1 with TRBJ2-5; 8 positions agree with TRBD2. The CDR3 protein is CSARDLSGGETQYF. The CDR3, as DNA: TGCAGTGCTAGAGATCTGAGCGGGGGTGAGACCCAGTACTTC.